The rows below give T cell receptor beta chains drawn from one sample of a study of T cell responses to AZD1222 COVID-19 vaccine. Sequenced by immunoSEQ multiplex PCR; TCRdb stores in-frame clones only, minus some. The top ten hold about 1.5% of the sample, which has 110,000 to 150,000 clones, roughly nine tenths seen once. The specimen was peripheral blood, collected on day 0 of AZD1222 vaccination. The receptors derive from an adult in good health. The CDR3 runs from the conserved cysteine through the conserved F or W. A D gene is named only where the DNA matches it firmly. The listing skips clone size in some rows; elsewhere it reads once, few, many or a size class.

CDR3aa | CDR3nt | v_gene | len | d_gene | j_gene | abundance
CSVGDYGNEQFF | TGCAGCGTTGGGGACTACGGCAATGAGCAGTTCTTC | TRBV29-1 | 12 | TRBD2 | TRBJ2-1 | once
CASSFPSSGNTIYF | TGTGCCAGCAGCTTTCCGAGCTCTGGAAACACCATATATTTT | TRBV7-2 | 14 | NA | TRBJ1-3 | NA
CASSWTANYEQYF | TGTGCCAGCTCTTGGACCGCAAACTACGAGCAGTACTTC | TRBV18 | 13 | NA | TRBJ2-7 | NA
CASSSAGTSGEETQYF | TGTGCCAGCAGTTCCGCCGGGACTAGCGGGGAAGAGACCCAGTACTTC | TRBV27 | 16 | TRBD2 | TRBJ2-5 | NA
CASSGQTGNTGELFF | TGTGCCAGCAGCGGACAGACAGGGAACACCGGGGAGCTGTTTTTT | TRBV9 | 15 | NA | TRBJ2-2 | once
CASRATGTRQPQHF | TGCGCCAGCAGAGCCACAGGGACTCGTCAGCCCCAGCATTTT | TRBV10-2 | 14 | NA | TRBJ1-5 | NA
CASSLVPDTIYF | TGTGCCAGCAGCTTAGTGCCGGACACCATATATTTT | TRBV7-2 | 12 | NA | TRBJ1-3 | NA
CASKTGQYNEQFF | TGTGCCAGCAAAACGGGACAGTACAATGAGCAGTTCTTC | TRBV7-9 | 13 | TRBD1 | TRBJ2-1 | NA
CATSSTHPGKLFF | TGTGCCACCAGCAGTACTCACCCGGGGAAACTGTTTTTT | TRBV15 | 13 | NA | TRBJ1-4 | NA
CASVRPGSEAFF | TGTGCCAGCGTCCGACCGGGCTCTGAAGCTTTCTTT | TRBV27 | 12 | NA | TRBJ1-1 | NA
CASSPRTGVNIQYF | TGTGCCAGCAGTCCCCGGACAGGAGTAAACATTCAGTACTTC | TRBV28 | 14 | TRBD1 | TRBJ2-4 | NA
CASTYDGGSNTGELFF | TGTGCCAGCACCTATGATGGGGGATCGAACACCGGGGAGCTGTTTTTT | TRBV11-2 | 16 | NA | TRBJ2-2 | NA
CASSEGRVGNQPQHF | TGTGCCAGCAGTGAAGGCAGGGTGGGCAATCAGCCCCAGCATTTT | TRBV2 | 15 | NA | TRBJ1-5 | NA
CASSIRDRGGNEQFF | TGTGCCAGTAGTATCCGGGACAGGGGTGGGAATGAGCAGTTCTTC | TRBV19 | 15 | TRBD1 | TRBJ2-1 | NA
CASSQNRGNEQFF | TGTGCCAGCAGCCAAAACAGAGGCAATGAGCAGTTCTTC | TRBV3-1/TRBV3-2 | 13 | NA | TRBJ2-1 | NA
CASSEWGDSDPEQFF | TGTGCCAGCAGTGAATGGGGGGACAGTGATCCGGAGCAGTTCTTC | TRBV6-1 | 15 | NA | TRBJ2-1 | NA
CAWSSDRVNTEAFF | TGTGCCTGGAGTTCCGACAGGGTGAACACTGAAGCTTTCTTT | TRBV30 | 14 | TRBD1 | TRBJ1-1 | NA
CAWSVDLDRGNTIYF | TGTGCCTGGAGTGTAGATCTGGACAGGGGAAACACCATATATTTT | TRBV30 | 15 | TRBD1 | TRBJ1-3 | NA
CAWARDRKETQYF | TGTGCCTGGGCCAGGGACAGAAAAGAGACCCAGTACTTC | TRBV30 | 13 | TRBD1 | TRBJ2-5 | NA
CASSRLWGEKLFF | TGTGCCAGCAGTCGTTTATGGGGCGAAAAACTGTTTTTT | TRBV27 | 13 | NA | TRBJ1-4 | NA
CASSQALVETQYF | TGCGCCAGCAGCCAAGCCCTAGTAGAGACCCAGTACTTC | TRBV4-1 | 13 | NA | TRBJ2-5 | NA
CASSPPSTVLNTEAFF | TGTGCCAGCAGCCCCCCTTCCACGGTCCTGAACACTGAAGCTTTCTTT | TRBV16 | 16 | NA | TRBJ1-1 | NA
CASSMGAANTEAFF | TGTGCCAGTAGTATGGGAGCAGCAAACACTGAAGCTTTCTTT | TRBV19 | 14 | NA | TRBJ1-1 | NA
CASSERTRGYTF | TGTGCCAGCAGCGAAAGGACGAGAGGCTACACCTTC | TRBV9 | 12 | NA | TRBJ1-2 | NA
CASSSINGVNTEAFF | TGTGCCAGCAGCTCCATAAACGGCGTGAACACTGAAGCTTTCTTT | TRBV5-6 | 15 | NA | TRBJ1-1 | NA
CASSRGTGLSNQPQHF | TGTGCCAGCAGCAGGGGCACAGGGTTAAGCAATCAGCCCCAGCATTTT | TRBV3-1/TRBV3-2 | 16 | NA | TRBJ1-5 | NA
CASSPRAFQRSPLHF | TGCGCCAGCAGCCCCCGGGCATTTCAACGATCACCCCTCCACTTT | TRBV5-1 | 15 | NA | TRBJ1-6 | NA